Here is one T cell receptor (beta chain) with its context. This record belongs to a study of blood T cell repertoires in COVID-19. Study details: Sites across the United States, Italy and Spain contributed samples from acute and convalescent COVID-19. Sample material is recorded as cDNA or gDNA derived from T cells, B-cell-depleted T cells, or PBMCs.

The data were produced by immunoSEQ multiplex PCR, yet TCRdb's version contains in-frame clones alone and is incomplete. The data contain about 130,000 clones, 84% of them singletons. V lost 9 bases, J lost 4 bases, and 15 bases lay in between. The CDR3 covers 13 residues. Germline assignment: CDR1 LNHDA and CDR2 SQIVND (reference sequence). This TCR came from a woman aged 55-75 years with acute or convalescent COVID-19. The rearrangement uses TRBV19 and TRBJ1-2, with a possible D match to TRBD1 (5 bases). Specimen: peripheral blood. In DNA, the CDR3 is TGTGCCAGCCAAAGGGACTTAGGCTATGGCTACACCTTC. Protein product: CASQRDLGYGYTF.